These T cell receptor beta chains were read from a single sample in a study of cytotoxic CD8 clonotypes in ibrutinib-treated CLL. Using immunoSEQ multiplex PCR, the repertoire was profiled, and TCRdb retains in-frame clones only, with some absent. The sample lists fewer than 400,000 clones; over 55% were seen once. The sequenced sample was PBMCs, obtained after 36 months of ibrutinib treatment. All receptors derive from a human donor with chronic lymphocytic leukemia. Each CDR3 is given with its conserved first and last residue. Each record gives: CDR3 DNA, CDR3 protein, D gene, J gene, clone size, V gene. D genes are given only for firm matches. The size of a clone is reported for some rows only, either as once, few or many, or as a class for expanded clones.

TGTGCCACCAGCCGTTGGGGGACTTGGGCAGGACAACACTATGGCTACACCTTC	CATSRWGTWAGQHYGYTF	.	TRBJ1-2	few	TRBV15
TGTGCCAGCAGGGACGGTCGTTCACCCCTCCACTTT	CASRDGRSPLHF	.	TRBJ1-6	few	TRBV6-4
TGTGCCAGCAGCAGCCGCAGAAATCAGCCCCAGCATTTT	CASSSRRNQPQHF	.	TRBJ1-5	.	TRBV7-3
TGTGCCACCAGCAGAGAGGGGGGCAAAAACATTCAGTACTTC	CATSREGGKNIQYF	.	TRBJ2-4	.	TRBV15
TGTGCCAGCAGCCCACGCCGATTCGGGGTTAATGAGCAGTTCTTC	CASSPRRFGVNEQFF	.	TRBJ2-1	.	TRBV5-4
TGCGCCAGCAGCACGGACTGGTACGAGCAGTACTTC	CASSTDWYEQYF	.	TRBJ2-7	.	TRBV5-1
TGCGCCAGCAGCCGTTTCTCCTACGAGCAGTACTTC	CASSRFSYEQYF	.	TRBJ2-7	.	TRBV4-1
TGTGCCAGCAGGCCCGACTGGGGGGGACTATACGAGCAGTACTTC	CASRPDWGGLYEQYF	TRBD2	TRBJ2-7	.	TRBV6-5
TGCGCCAGCAGCTCGTTGGGACAGGGTACGGGCGAAGCTTTCTTT	CASSSLGQGTGEAFF	TRBD1	TRBJ1-1	.	TRBV5-1
TGCGCCAGCAGTATTAGGACCTTGAACACTGAAGCTTTCTTT	CASSIRTLNTEAFF	.	TRBJ1-1	.	TRBV5-1
TGTGCCAGCAGGCCCTTGGAAAGGCGCGAGCAGTACTTC	CASRPLERREQYF	.	TRBJ2-7	few	TRBV6-5
TGTGCCACCGGGGGGGGTTTGGAACAGTTCTTC	CATGGGLEQFF	TRBD2	TRBJ2-1	once	TRBV28
TGTGCCAGCAGCTTCCGGGACTTTTTCGAGCAGTACTTC	CASSFRDFFEQYF	.	TRBJ2-7	.	TRBV7-2
TGTGCCAGCGGTCGTTGGACAGGGGGCGCGAACACTGAAGCTTTCTTT	CASGRWTGGANTEAFF	TRBD1	TRBJ1-1	.	TRBV4-2
TGCAGTGCTAATGGTCACTACGAGCAGTACTTC	CSANGHYEQYF	.	TRBJ2-7	.	TRBV20-1
TGCGCCAGCAGGGATACAGGGCCCGAGGGCTACACCTTC	CASRDTGPEGYTF	.	TRBJ1-2	.	TRBV10-2
TGTGCCAGCAGCTTTCTACGCACCGCTTTT	CASSFLRTAF	.	TRBJ1-6	few	TRBV11-3
TGTGCCAGCAGTCGTCTCGCGGGGGAGAGGGGCTACACCTTC	CASSRLAGERGYTF	.	TRBJ1-2	.	TRBV28
TGTGCCAGCAGCCCGGGACAGCTCTATGGCTACACCTTC	CASSPGQLYGYTF	TRBD1	TRBJ1-2	few	TRBV6-6
TGTGCCAGCAGCAGGGTCCCACTAGAATTAGAAGAGCAGTACTTC	CASSRVPLELEEQYF	.	TRBJ2-7	.	TRBV9
TGTGCCAGCAGTGTGCAGGGGGCGCTTCCTAATGAAAAACTGTTTTTT	CASSVQGALPNEKLFF	TRBD1	TRBJ1-4	.	TRBV25-1
TGCGCCAGCAGCTTGGCGGCTTATCGGGAGACCCAGTACTTC	CASSLAAYRETQYF	.	TRBJ2-5	.	TRBV5-1
TGTGCCAGCAGCTCAGGGGAGGGCACAGATACGCAGTATTTT	CASSSGEGTDTQYF	.	TRBJ2-3	.	TRBV11-3
TGCGCCAGCAGCTGGACAGGGTTGAGCTCCTACGAGCAGTACTTC	CASSWTGLSSYEQYF	TRBD1	TRBJ2-7	once	TRBV5-1
TGTGCCAGCAGTGAATTTGGGCCTAGTAATGAAAAACTGTTTTTT	CASSEFGPSNEKLFF	.	TRBJ1-4	.	TRBV25-1
TGTGCCACCAGCAGAGTACGGACTAGCGGGAGTACAGATACGCAGTATTTT	CATSRVRTSGSTDTQYF	TRBD2	TRBJ2-3	.	TRBV15
TGTGCCAGCAGCGTAATCCAGGGAGGGTACTATGATACGCAGTATTTT	CASSVIQGGYYDTQYF	TRBD2	TRBJ2-3	.	TRBV9
TGTGCCAGCAGCTTAAGGCTAGCGGGGGGGAGTCAAGAGACCCAGTACTTC	CASSLRLAGGSQETQYF	TRBD2	TRBJ2-5	.	TRBV7-9
TGTGCCAGCAGCCGGGACCCCAAGTCCTACGAGCAGTACTTC	CASSRDPKSYEQYF	.	TRBJ2-7	.	TRBV11-2
TGTGCCATCAGTGAGTCTCAGACGTATGGCTACACCTTC	CAISESQTYGYTF	.	TRBJ1-2	.	TRBV10-3
TGTGCCATCAAGGACTCTATTGGGGGTGAGCAGTTCTTC	CAIKDSIGGEQFF	.	TRBJ2-1	.	TRBV10-3
TGTGCCAGCAGGGACAGGACCGGGGCCAACGTCCTGACTTTC	CASRDRTGANVLTF	TRBD1	TRBJ2-6	.	TRBV2
TGTGCCAGCTCTCGTGGGCCAATGAACACTGAAGCTTTCTTT	CASSRGPMNTEAFF	.	TRBJ1-1	.	TRBV6-6
TGTGCCAGCAGTTACTCGAACAGGGACTATGGCTACACCTTC	CASSYSNRDYGYTF	.	TRBJ1-2	.	TRBV6-6
TGTGCCAGCAGTTTATCAAAGCTCCGGGGGCGTGGAGAGACCCAGTACTTC	CASSLSKLRGRGETQYF	.	TRBJ2-5	few	TRBV28
TGTGCCAGCAGCGTTGGTAACAGGCCCTACTCTGGAAACACCATATATTTT	CASSVGNRPYSGNTIYF	.	TRBJ1-3	.	TRBV9
TGCGCCAGCAGCCCGGGGGGGTATGAGCAGTTCTTC	CASSPGGYEQFF	TRBD2	TRBJ2-1	few	TRBV5-1
TGCGCCAGCAGCCAAGATTTCGGGGACTCCTATGGCTACACCTTC	CASSQDFGDSYGYTF	.	TRBJ1-2	.	TRBV4-1
TGCAGCGTTGAATGGGGGACTAGCGGCTACGAGCAGTACTTC	CSVEWGTSGYEQYF	TRBD2	TRBJ2-7	.	TRBV29-1
TGTGCCAGCAGTTACTCCCAGGGTTACTATGGCTACACCTTC	CASSYSQGYYGYTF	.	TRBJ1-2	.	TRBV6-5
TGTGCCAGCAGCTTATTCGGGACTTCCTTGAACACCGGGGAGCTGTTTTTT	CASSLFGTSLNTGELFF	.	TRBJ2-2	.	TRBV7-3
TGTGCCAGCAGCTTATTATGGGCCCTCTATCAGAAAAACATTCAGTACTTC	CASSLLWALYQKNIQYF	.	TRBJ2-4	once	TRBV7-8
TGCAGCGTTGAAGATCTGGGGGGGGTTGGGTCCAATGAAAAACTGTTTTTT	CSVEDLGGVGSNEKLFF	.	TRBJ1-4	.	TRBV29-1
TGTGCCAGCAGCGTAGTAGGGGGCGACCCAAGGCAGTACTTC	CASSVVGGDPRQYF	TRBD1	TRBJ2-7	once	TRBV9
TGCGCCAGCAGCACTCGACAGGGAAAAACCTCCTACGAGCAGTACTTC	CASSTRQGKTSYEQYF	TRBD1	TRBJ2-7	.	TRBV5-1
TGTGCCAGTAGTACTGACAGGACCTATGGCTACACCTTC	CASSTDRTYGYTF	.	TRBJ1-2	few	TRBV19
TGCGCCAGCAGCTTGCAATCGGACAGGGTGGGGACCCAGTACTTC	CASSLQSDRVGTQYF	TRBD1	TRBJ2-5	few	TRBV5-1
TGCGCCAGCAGCCAAGTGGGCCCCTCGGGGCTAAGCTATGGCTACACCTTC	CASSQVGPSGLSYGYTF	.	TRBJ1-2	.	TRBV4-3
TGCGCCAGCAGTCGCCAAAAACCTTCAGCGGGAGGGCTCCATTACGAGCAGTACTTC	CASSRQKPSAGGLHYEQYF	TRBD2	TRBJ2-7	.	TRBV23-1
TGCAGCGTTAAAAGACTAGCGGGGAAAGAGACCCAGTACTTC	CSVKRLAGKETQYF	TRBD2	TRBJ2-5	.	TRBV29-1
TGTGCCAGCAGCTGGGGACTCAACTCTGGGGCCAACGTCCTGACTTTC	CASSWGLNSGANVLTF	.	TRBJ2-6	once	TRBV5-4
TGTGCCAGCAGCTTGGGGGAACAGGGGAGGGCCGGGGAGCTGTTTTTT	CASSLGEQGRAGELFF	.	TRBJ2-2	.	TRBV5-6
TGCGCCAGCAGTGAGTCGGGGGCTCGGGAGACCCAGTACTTC	CASSESGARETQYF	.	TRBJ2-5	.	TRBV10-1
TGCGCCAGCAGCTCCCCGGGACTAGCGGGGGAGCAGTACTTC	CASSSPGLAGEQYF	TRBD2	TRBJ2-7	.	TRBV5-1
TGTGCCAGCAGCTTAAATCGGGGGGCAGTCAATGAGCAGTTCTTC	CASSLNRGAVNEQFF	.	TRBJ2-1	once	TRBV7-2
TGTGCCAGCAGCGCAGTTCACTCTGGGGCCAACGTCCTGACTTTC	CASSAVHSGANVLTF	.	TRBJ2-6	.	TRBV9